The clone carrying this TCR beta chain was seen many times. The data belong to a study of identical twins. In TCRdb, the 5' RACE reads were re-called with MiXCR into one record per CDR3 protein. This sample has 300,000 to 350,000 distinct CDR3 sequences, with about 12% found just once. The V gene's germline CDR1 is LGHDT and CDR2 YNNKEL (reference sequence). V was shortened by 1 base and J by 2 bases, with 10 bases between the two germline ends. CDR3 length: 15 amino acids. These data also featured in a second study, about yellow fever vaccine responses in identical twins.

The sequenced sample was CD8+ T cells sorted from blood. The clonotype was recovered from a young woman in good health. V and J are TRBV3-1 and TRBJ2-3, with D tentatively TRBD2 (7 bases). CDR3 nucleotide sequence: TGTGCCAGCAGCCAAGGGGGGGGGCACACAGATACGCAGTATTTT. Encoded protein: CASSQGGGHTDTQYF.